This TCR beta chain stems from a study of T cells in Graves' hyperthyroidism and ophthalmopathy. This clonotype was found many times. Germline V gives CDR1 SGHAT, CDR2 FQDESV (reference sequence). J gave up 11 bases and V 3 bases, and 10 bases lay outside the gene matches. The CDR3 runs 15 residues. Among the patients, aged 18 to 65, hyperthyroidism was newly diagnosed and had lasted under 2 months. Together with thyroid ultrasound, orbital computed tomography, serum thyroxine and TRAb, clinical symptoms were used for diagnoses. More than 8 ml fresh peripheral blood yielded the PBMCs. What was amplified from RNA transcripts were TCR beta CDR3 regions. Initially, a first-round RT-PCR of the TCR CDR3 employed the HTBI primer set. TCRdb processed the multiplex PCR reads anew with MiXCR; each CDR3 protein has one entry. The sample carries under 550,000 distinct CDR3 sequences, roughly an eighth recorded once.

The clonotype was recovered from a woman under 30 with Graves' hyperthyroidism. What was sequenced was blood. The rearrangement uses TRBV11-1 and TRBJ1-6; 7 bases are a match to TRBD1. The CDR3: CASSFQGEGGAPLHF. CDR3 DNA sequence: TGTGCCAGCAGCTTTCAGGGGGAAGGGGGCGCACCCCTCCACTTT. Full variable domain (outside the CDR3, taken from reference TRBV11-1 and TRBJ1-6): EAEVAQSPRYKITEKSQAVAFWCDPISGHATLYWYRQILGQGPELLVQFQDESVVDDSQLPKDRFSAERLKGVDSTLKIQPAELGDSAMYLCASSFQGEGGAPLHFGNGTRLTVT.